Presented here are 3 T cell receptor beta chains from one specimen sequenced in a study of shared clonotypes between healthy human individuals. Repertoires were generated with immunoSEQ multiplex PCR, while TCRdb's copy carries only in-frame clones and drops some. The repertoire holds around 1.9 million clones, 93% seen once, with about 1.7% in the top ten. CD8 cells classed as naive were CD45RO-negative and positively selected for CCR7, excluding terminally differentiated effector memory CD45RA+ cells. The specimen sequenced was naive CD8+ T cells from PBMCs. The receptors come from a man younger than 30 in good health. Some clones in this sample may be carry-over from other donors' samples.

CDR3: CASSLGGTNYGYTF. The CDR3 DNA is TGCGCCAGCAGCTTGGGCGGAACTAACTATGGCTACACCTTC. This sequence joins TRBV5-1 and TRBJ1-2; D call uncertain. The germline V gene has CDR1 SGHRS and CDR2 YFSETQ. Trimming shortened V by 0 bases and J by 0 bases, and 6 bases separated the two germline ends. There are 14 residues in the CDR3.

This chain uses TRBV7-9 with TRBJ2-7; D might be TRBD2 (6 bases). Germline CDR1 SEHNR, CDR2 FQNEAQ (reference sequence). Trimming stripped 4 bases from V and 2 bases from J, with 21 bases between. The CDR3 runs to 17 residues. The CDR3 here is CASSSPDLASDPYEQYF. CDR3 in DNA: TGTGCCAGCAGCTCCCCGGACCTGGCTAGCGACCCCTACGAGCAGTACTTC.

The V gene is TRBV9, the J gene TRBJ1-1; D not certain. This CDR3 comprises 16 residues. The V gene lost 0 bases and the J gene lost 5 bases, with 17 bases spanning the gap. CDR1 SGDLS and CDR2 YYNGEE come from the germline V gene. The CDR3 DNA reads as TGTGCCAGCAGCGTAGGCCCGGTTGGTGGGCAAACTGAAGCTTTCTTT. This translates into CASSVGPVGGQTEAFF.